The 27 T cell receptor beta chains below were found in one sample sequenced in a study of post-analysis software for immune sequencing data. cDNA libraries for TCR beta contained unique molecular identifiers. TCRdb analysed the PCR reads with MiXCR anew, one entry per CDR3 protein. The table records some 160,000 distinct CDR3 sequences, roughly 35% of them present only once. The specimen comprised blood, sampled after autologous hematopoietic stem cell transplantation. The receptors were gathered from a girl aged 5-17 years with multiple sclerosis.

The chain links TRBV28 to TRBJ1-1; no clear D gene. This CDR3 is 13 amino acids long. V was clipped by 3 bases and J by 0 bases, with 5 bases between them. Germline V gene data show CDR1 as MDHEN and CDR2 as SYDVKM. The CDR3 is CASSFVMNTEAFF. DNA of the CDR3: TGTGCCAGCAGTTTCGTCATGAACACTGAAGCTTTCTTT. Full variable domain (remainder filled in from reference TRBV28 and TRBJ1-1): DVKVTQSSRYLVKRTGEKVFLECVQDMDHENMFWYRQDPGLGLRLIYFSYDVKMKEKGDIPEGYSVSREKKERFSLILESASTNQTSMYLCASSFVMNTEAFFGQGTRLTVV.

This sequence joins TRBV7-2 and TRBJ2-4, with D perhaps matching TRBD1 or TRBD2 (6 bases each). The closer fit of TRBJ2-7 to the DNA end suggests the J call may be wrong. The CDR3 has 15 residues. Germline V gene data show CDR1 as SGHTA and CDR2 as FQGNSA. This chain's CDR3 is CASSPSPGGVYEQYF. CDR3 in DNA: TGTGCCAGCAGCCCCAGCCCCGGGGGCGTCTACGAGCAGTACTTC.

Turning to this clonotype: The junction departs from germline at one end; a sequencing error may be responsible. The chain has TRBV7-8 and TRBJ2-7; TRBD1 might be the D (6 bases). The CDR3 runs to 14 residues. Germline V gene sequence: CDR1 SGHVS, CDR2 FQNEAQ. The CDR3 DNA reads TGTGCCAGCAGCTTAGACACAGGGCCCTACGAGCAGTGCTTC. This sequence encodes CASSLDTGPYEQCF.

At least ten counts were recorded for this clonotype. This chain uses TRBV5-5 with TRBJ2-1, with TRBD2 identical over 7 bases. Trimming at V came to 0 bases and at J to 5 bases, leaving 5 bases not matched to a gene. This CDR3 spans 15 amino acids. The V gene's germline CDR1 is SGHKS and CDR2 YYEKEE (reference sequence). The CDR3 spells CASSLGLADNNEQFF. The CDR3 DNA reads TGTGCCAGCAGCTTGGGGCTAGCGGACAACAATGAGCAGTTCTTC.

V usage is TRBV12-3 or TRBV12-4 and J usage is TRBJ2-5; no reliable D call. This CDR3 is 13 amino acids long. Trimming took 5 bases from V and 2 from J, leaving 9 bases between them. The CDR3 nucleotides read TGTGCCAGCAGTCATGGACGGCAAGAGACCCAGTACTTC. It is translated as CASSHGRQETQYF.

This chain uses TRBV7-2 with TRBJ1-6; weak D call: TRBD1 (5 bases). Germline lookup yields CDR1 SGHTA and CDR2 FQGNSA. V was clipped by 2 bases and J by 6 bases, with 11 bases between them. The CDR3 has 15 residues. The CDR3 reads CASSLNGAGNSPLHF. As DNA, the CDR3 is TGTGCCAGCAGCTTAAACGGGGCCGGTAATTCACCCCTCCACTTT.

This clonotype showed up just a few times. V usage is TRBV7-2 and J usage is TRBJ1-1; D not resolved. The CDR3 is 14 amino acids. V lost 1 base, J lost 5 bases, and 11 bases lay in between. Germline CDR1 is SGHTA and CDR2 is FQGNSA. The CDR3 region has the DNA TGTGCCAGCAGCTTAGTGGTGACTAGGACTGAAGCTTTCTTT. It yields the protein CASSLVVTRTEAFF.

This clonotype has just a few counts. CDR3 residues: CATSTPESVANEKLFF. CDR3 bases: TGTGCCACCAGCACCCCTGAGTCGGTGGCGAATGAAAAACTGTTTTTT. The chain uses TRBV15 and TRBJ1-4; D not certain. This CDR3 contains 16 residues. Deletions cut 4 bases from V and 5 bases from J, with 17 bases between. Germline CDR1 reads LNHNV; CDR2 reads YYDKDF (reference sequence).

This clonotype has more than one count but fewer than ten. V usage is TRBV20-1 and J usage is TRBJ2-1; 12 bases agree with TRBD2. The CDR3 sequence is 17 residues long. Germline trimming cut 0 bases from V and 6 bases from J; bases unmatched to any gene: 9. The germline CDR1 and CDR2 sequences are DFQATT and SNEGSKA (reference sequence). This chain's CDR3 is CSARDPIPLAGGNEQFF. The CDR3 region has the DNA TGCAGTGCTAGAGATCCTATTCCACTAGCGGGAGGCAATGAGCAGTTCTTC.

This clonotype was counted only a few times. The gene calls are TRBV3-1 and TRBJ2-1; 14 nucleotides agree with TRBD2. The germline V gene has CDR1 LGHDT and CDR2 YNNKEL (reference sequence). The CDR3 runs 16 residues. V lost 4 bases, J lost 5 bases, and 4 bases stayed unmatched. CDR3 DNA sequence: TGTGCCAGCAGCCTCCCGGGACTAGCGGGAGACAATGAGCAGTTCTTC. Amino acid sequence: CASSLPGLAGDNEQFF.

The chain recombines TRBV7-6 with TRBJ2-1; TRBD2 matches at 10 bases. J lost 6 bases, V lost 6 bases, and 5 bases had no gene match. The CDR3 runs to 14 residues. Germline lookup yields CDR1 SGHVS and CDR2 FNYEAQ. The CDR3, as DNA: TGTGCCAGCAGTCGTCGGACTAGCGGCAATGAGCAGTTCTTC. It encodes CASSRRTSGNEQFF.

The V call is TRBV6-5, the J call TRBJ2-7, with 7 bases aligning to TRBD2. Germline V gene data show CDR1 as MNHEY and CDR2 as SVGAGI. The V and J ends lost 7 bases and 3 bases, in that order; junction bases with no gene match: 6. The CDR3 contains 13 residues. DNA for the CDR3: TGTGCCAGCACCTTGGGGGGGGGCTACGAGCAGTACTTC. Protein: CASTLGGGYEQYF.

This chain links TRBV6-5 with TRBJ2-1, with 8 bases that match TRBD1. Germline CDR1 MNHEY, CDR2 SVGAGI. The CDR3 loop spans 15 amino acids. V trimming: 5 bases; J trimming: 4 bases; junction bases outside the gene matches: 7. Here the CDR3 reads CASSDTGGSYNEQFF. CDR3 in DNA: TGTGCCAGCAGTGATACAGGGGGTTCTTACAATGAGCAGTTCTTC.

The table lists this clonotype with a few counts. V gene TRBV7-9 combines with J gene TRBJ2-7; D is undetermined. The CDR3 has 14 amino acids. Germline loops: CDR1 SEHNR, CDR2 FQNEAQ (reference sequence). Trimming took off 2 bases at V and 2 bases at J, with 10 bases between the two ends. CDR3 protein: CASSLYVLPYEQYF. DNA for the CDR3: TGTGCCAGCAGCTTATACGTACTACCCTACGAGCAGTACTTC.

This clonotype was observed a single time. CDR3 nucleotide sequence: TGTGCCACCAGCAGAGATGGGACAGTTACTAGCACAGATACGCAGTATTTT. Its translation is CATSRDGTVTSTDTQYF. The V gene is TRBV15, the J gene TRBJ2-3, with 7 bases identical to TRBD1. This CDR3 is 17 amino acids long. The germline CDR1 and CDR2 sequences are LNHNV and YYDKDF (reference sequence). V lost 0 bases to trimming and J lost 0 bases; unmatched junction nucleotides: 6.

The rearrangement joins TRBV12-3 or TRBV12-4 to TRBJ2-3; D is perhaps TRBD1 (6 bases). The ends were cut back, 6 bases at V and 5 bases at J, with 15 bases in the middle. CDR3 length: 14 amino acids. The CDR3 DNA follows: TGTGCCAGCAGAAAACAGGGAATCCTAGATACGCAGTATTTT. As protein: CASRKQGILDTQYF.

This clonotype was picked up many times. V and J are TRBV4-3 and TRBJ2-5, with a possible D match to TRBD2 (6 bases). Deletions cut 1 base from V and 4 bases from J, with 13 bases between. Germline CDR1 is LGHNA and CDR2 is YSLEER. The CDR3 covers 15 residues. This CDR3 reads CASSQGLDGGETQYF. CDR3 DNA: TGCGCCAGCAGCCAAGGCCTAGACGGGGGAGAGACCCAGTACTTC.

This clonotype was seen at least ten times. CDR3 nucleotides: TGCAGTGCTAGAGTCGATGGTAGATGGAGCGAGTTCTTC. Amino acids: CSARVDGRWSEFF. V usage is TRBV20-1 and J usage is TRBJ2-1; D gene unclear. With 1 base removed from V and 14 bases from J, the gap between germline ends came to 18 bases. The CDR3 totals 13 residues. The germline V gene has CDR1 DFQATT and CDR2 SNEGSKA (reference sequence).

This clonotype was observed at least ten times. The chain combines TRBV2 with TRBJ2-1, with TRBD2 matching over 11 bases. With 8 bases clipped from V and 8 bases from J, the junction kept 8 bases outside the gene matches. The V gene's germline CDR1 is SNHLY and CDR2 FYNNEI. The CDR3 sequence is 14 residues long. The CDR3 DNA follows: TGTGCCAGCCCCGGTCTAGCGGGAGGCGATGAGCAGTTCTTC. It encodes CASPGLAGGDEQFF.

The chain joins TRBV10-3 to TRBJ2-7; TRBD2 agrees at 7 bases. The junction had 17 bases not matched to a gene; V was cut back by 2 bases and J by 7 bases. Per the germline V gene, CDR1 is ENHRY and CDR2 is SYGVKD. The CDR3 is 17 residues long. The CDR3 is CAISEIAGEVARWEQYF. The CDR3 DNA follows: TGTGCCATCAGTGAGATCGCGGGAGAGGTTGCCCGTTGGGAGCAGTACTTC.

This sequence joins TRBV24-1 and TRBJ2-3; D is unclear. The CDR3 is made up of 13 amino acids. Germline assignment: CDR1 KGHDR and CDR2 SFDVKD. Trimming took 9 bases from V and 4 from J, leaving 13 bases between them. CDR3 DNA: TGTGCCACCCAAACCGCCGTCTCAGATACGCAGTATTTT. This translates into CATQTAVSDTQYF.

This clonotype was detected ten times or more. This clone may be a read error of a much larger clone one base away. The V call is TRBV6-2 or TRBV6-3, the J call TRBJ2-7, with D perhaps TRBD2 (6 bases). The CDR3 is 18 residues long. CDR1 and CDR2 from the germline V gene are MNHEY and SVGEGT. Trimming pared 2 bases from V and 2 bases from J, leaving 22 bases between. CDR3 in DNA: TGTGCCAGCAGTTACAACTTTGAGGCGGAGGGGAATCCCTACGAGCAGTACTTC. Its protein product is CASSYNFEAEGNPYEQYF.

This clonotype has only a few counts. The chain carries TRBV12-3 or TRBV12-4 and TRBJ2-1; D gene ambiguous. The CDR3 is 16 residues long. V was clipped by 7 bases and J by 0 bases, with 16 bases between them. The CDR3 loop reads CASTVSAQLSYNEQFF. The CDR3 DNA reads TGTGCCAGCACCGTCTCCGCCCAGCTCTCCTACAATGAGCAGTTCTTC.

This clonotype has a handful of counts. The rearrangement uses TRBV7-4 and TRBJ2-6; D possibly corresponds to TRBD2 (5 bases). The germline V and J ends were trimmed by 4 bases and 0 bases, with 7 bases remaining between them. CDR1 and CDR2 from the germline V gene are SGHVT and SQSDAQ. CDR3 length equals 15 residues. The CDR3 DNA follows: TGTGCCAGCAGCTCTCGGGACTCTGGGGCCAACGTCCTGACTTTC. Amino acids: CASSSRDSGANVLTF.

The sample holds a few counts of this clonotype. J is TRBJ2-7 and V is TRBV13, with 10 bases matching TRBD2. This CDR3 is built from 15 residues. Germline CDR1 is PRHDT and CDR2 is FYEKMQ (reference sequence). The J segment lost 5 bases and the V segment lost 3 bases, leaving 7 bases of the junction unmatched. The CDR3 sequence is CASSFPSGSLDEQYF. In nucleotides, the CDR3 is TGTGCCAGCAGCTTTCCTAGCGGGAGTCTCGACGAGCAGTACTTC.

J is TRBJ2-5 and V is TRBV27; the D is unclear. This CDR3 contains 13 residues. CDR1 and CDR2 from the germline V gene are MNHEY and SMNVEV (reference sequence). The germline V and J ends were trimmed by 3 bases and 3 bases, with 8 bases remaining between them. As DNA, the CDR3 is TGTGCCAGCAGTTTCTCGACCGAAGAGACCCAGTACTTC. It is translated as CASSFSTEETQYF.

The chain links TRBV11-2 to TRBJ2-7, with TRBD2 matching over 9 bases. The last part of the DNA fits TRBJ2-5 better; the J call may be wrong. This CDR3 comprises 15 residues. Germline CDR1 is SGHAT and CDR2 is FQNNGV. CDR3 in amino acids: CASSPGTSRRETQYF. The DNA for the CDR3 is TGTGCCAGCAGCCCGGGGACTAGCAGAAGGGAGACCCAGTACTTC.